Sequencing of this T cell receptor beta chain was carried out in a study of T cell responses to AZD1222 COVID-19 vaccine. Some clones are missing from TCRdb's copy, which holds only in-frame ones; the method was immunoSEQ multiplex PCR. The repertoire holds around 120,000 clones, with about 88% as singletons. This CDR3 contains 11 residues. CDR1 and CDR2 from the germline V gene are MDHEN and SYDVKM. The germline V and J ends were trimmed by 3 bases and 6 bases, with 3 bases remaining between them. The TCR sequence derives from an adult in good health. The chain uses TRBV28 and TRBJ2-1, with unresolved D. Source: peripheral blood, taken on day 0 of AZD1222 vaccination. The CDR3 coding sequence is TGTGCCAGCAGTTTTGTCAATGAGCAGTTCTTC. Translating it yields CASSFVNEQFF.